The rows below give T cell receptor beta chains drawn from one sample of a study of shared T cell receptors in the human thymus. Libraries were prepared by immunoSEQ multiplex PCR; TCRdb keeps only in-frame clonotypes and omits some of them. The sample lists 600,000 to 900,000 clones; 70% to 90% were seen once. The sample also formed part of further work on human thymus T cells.

The sample was thymocytes. The receptors originated from a girl under three years old with a congenital heart defect. CDR3s include the opening cysteine and the closing phenylalanine or tryptophan. D genes are given only for firm matches. A clone size is listed for some rows: how often the clone was seen (once, few, many), or a class if it is expanded.

V,D,J,size,DNA,CDR3
TRBV6-6,TRBD1,TRBJ2-7,NA,TGTGCCAGCGGACCGGGACAGGGGGCGTTCCGCTACGAGCAGTACTTC,CASGPGQGAFRYEQYF
TRBV9,TRBD1,TRBJ1-4,NA,TGTGCCAGCAGCCCGGGACAGGGGCGTGAAAAACTGTTTTTT,CASSPGQGREKLFF
TRBV5-6,TRBD1,TRBJ1-1,NA,TGTGCCAGCAGCTCAACAGGGGTGACTGAAGCTTTCTTT,CASSSTGVTEAFF
TRBV4-1,TRBD1,TRBJ1-4,NA,TGCGCCAGCAGCCAAGATCCGGGACAGGGAGCCCGTAACGAAAAACTGTTTTTT,CASSQDPGQGARNEKLFF
TRBV5-5,NA,TRBJ1-6,NA,TGTGCCAGCAGCTTAGAACGTGGGGAAGAGGGCTCCTATAATTCACCCCTCCACTTT,CASSLERGEEGSYNSPLHF
TRBV5-5,NA,TRBJ2-5,NA,TGTGCCAGCAGCTTGGCGGGGTTGGGGGAGACCCAGTACTTC,CASSLAGLGETQYF
TRBV6-5,TRBD1,TRBJ1-2,few,TGTGCCAGCAGTTATCCAGGGGGTGGCGGCTACACCTTC,CASSYPGGGGYTF
TRBV7-2,TRBD2,TRBJ2-1,NA,TGTGCCAGCAGCGTATATACGAGGACTAGCCGAAGCTCCTACAATGAGCAGTTCTTC,CASSVYTRTSRSSYNEQFF
TRBV9,NA,TRBJ1-1,NA,TGTGCCAGCAGCGTAGTCCCGCGCGAGGGGAGGAGTACTGAAGCTTTCTTT,CASSVVPREGRSTEAFF
TRBV2,NA,TRBJ2-1,NA,TGTGCCAGCAGAGATACAGTCAATGAGCAGTTCTTC,CASRDTVNEQFF
TRBV28,TRBD1,TRBJ1-2,NA,TGTGCCAGCAGCCGGGACAGGGGGATCTATGGCTACACCTTC,CASSRDRGIYGYTF
TRBV28,NA,TRBJ1-2,NA,TGTGCCAGCAGACCCGCAGTGGAGTATGGCTACACCTTC,CASRPAVEYGYTF
TRBV7-4,TRBD1,TRBJ1-1,few,TGTGCCAGCACCTACCGGGACAGGGGACTTGAAGCTTTCTTT,CASTYRDRGLEAFF
TRBV20-1,NA,TRBJ1-2,NA,TGCAGTGCTAGAGCCGTGACTAGCTACACCTTC,CSARAVTSYTF
TRBV25-1,TRBD2,TRBJ2-5,NA,TGTGCCAGCAGTGAGATAGCGGGGAATCATCAAGAGACCCAGTACTTC,CASSEIAGNHQETQYF
TRBV25-1,NA,TRBJ2-1,NA,TGTGCCAGCAGTGAAAGCCCGGGGGTGGAGACCTACAATGAGCAGTTCTTC,CASSESPGVETYNEQFF
TRBV27,NA,TRBJ2-3,NA,TGTGCCAGCAGTTTATTCGACAGGAGTACAGATACGCAGTATTTT,CASSLFDRSTDTQYF
TRBV2,TRBD1,TRBJ1-2,NA,TGTGCCACCGAGACAGGGATATACTATGGCTACACCTTC,CATETGIYYGYTF
TRBV4-3,TRBD1,TRBJ1-6,NA,TGCGCCAGCAGCCAACTTACGCCCGGGACAGTCCTAAGCTCCTATAATTCATCCCTCCACTTT,CASSQLTPGTVLSSYNSSLHF
TRBV11-2,TRBD1,TRBJ2-6,NA,TGTGCCAGCAGCTTAGTGGGACAGGGAGATTCTGGAGGGGCCAACGTCCTGACTTTC,CASSLVGQGDSGGANVLTF
TRBV6-5,TRBD1,TRBJ2-7,NA,TGTGCCAGCAGCCCGGACAGGCGCTTCTACGAGCAGTACTTC,CASSPDRRFYEQYF
TRBV19,NA,TRBJ2-7,few,TGTGCCAGTAGTATATCCGGGACACACTACGAGCAGTACTTC,CASSISGTHYEQYF
TRBV10-3,TRBD1,TRBJ2-7,NA,TGTGCCATCAGTGAGTCGGGGACAGACCCCTACGAGCAGTACTTC,CAISESGTDPYEQYF
TRBV6-1,NA,TRBJ1-4,NA,TGTGCCAGCAGTGAAAAAACGGGGGGCAGGGACCTTTGGGAAAAACTGTTTTTT,CASSEKTGGRDLWEKLFF
TRBV18,NA,TRBJ1-3,once,TGTGCCAGCTCCCGACAGTCCTCCTCTGGAAACACCATATATTTT,CASSRQSSSGNTIYF
TRBV7-6,NA,TRBJ1-2,NA,TGTGCCAGCAGCCCCTGGGGGGGCAAAGCTAACTATGGCTACACCTTC,CASSPWGGKANYGYTF
TRBV19,TRBD1,TRBJ1-1,NA,TGTGCCAGTAGTCAATCGGGGACAGGCCTAGAAATTGAAGCTTTCTTT,CASSQSGTGLEIEAFF
TRBV6-1,NA,TRBJ2-7,few,TGTGCCAGCAGTGTGGCTTCCTACGAGCAGTACTTC,CASSVASYEQYF
TRBV4-1,NA,TRBJ1-5,NA,TGCGCCAGCAGCCAGGACAACAGGGCGAAACAGCCCCAGCATTTT,CASSQDNRAKQPQHF
TRBV5-1,TRBD1,TRBJ2-5,NA,TGCGCCAGCAGCTTGCTGGGACAGGGTAGCGAGACCCAGTACTTC,CASSLLGQGSETQYF
TRBV12-5,NA,TRBJ1-3,NA,TGTGCTAGTGGTTTGGATGCGAAAACGAGGATTCAATCTGGAAACACCATATATTTT,CASGLDAKTRIQSGNTIYF
TRBV5-4,TRBD1,TRBJ1-2,NA,TGTGCCAGCAGCCAACCTCCTATTGGCCACAGGGGTAACTATGGCTACACCTTC,CASSQPPIGHRGNYGYTF
TRBV9,NA,TRBJ1-2,NA,TGTGCCAGCAGCGCGGGTTTTCTCGGCAACTATGGCTACACCTTC,CASSAGFLGNYGYTF
TRBV28,NA,TRBJ1-5,NA,TGTGCCAGCAGGCCCGGAGGGGATCAGCCCCAGCATTTT,CASRPGGDQPQHF
TRBV27,NA,TRBJ2-2,NA,TGTGCCAGCCCCGGGGGCACCGGGGAGCTGTTTTTT,CASPGGTGELFF
TRBV30,NA,TRBJ1-2,NA,TGTGCCTGGAGTGTTGCGGCCAGCTACACCTTC,CAWSVAASYTF
TRBV2,TRBD1,TRBJ1-5,NA,TGTGCCAGCAGCCGGACAGGCTGGGAGACCAATCAGCCCCAGCATTTT,CASSRTGWETNQPQHF
TRBV30,TRBD1,TRBJ1-2,NA,TGTGCCTGGAGGCCGGGGACAGGACGATCACAAGGCTACACCTTC,CAWRPGTGRSQGYTF
TRBV4-3,NA,TRBJ2-5,few,TGCGCCAGCAGCCAAGATCAACAGGGTTTGGACTTC,CASSQDQQGLDF
TRBV6-1,TRBD1,TRBJ1-6,NA,TGTGCCAGCAGTGGATCCCGGGACAGGAAGAATTCACCCCTCCACTTT,CASSGSRDRKNSPLHF
TRBV4-1,NA,TRBJ2-7,NA,TGCGCCAGCAGCCTATATTTAAGTGCCGGGGACTACGAGCAGTACTTC,CASSLYLSAGDYEQYF
TRBV29-1,TRBD1,TRBJ1-1,NA,TGCAGCGGCCGGGACAGGGGAAGTGACACTGAAGCTTTCTTT,CSGRDRGSDTEAFF
TRBV6-5,NA,TRBJ1-5,NA,TGTGCCAGCAGTTACTCGAGTAGCAATCAGCCCCAGCATTTT,CASSYSSSNQPQHF
TRBV6-5,NA,TRBJ1-2,few,TGTGCCAGCAGTTCGTTTACAGCCCACTATGGCTACACCTTC,CASSSFTAHYGYTF
TRBV6-5,NA,TRBJ1-6,NA,TGTGCCAGTACTGAAAGCTCCTATAATTCACCCCTCCACTTT,CASTESSYNSPLHF
TRBV12-5,NA,TRBJ1-2,NA,TGTGCTAGTGGTTTATCCCCCTGGAAGGGGCAACATGGCTACACCTTC,CASGLSPWKGQHGYTF
TRBV5-4,TRBD2,TRBJ2-7,NA,TGTGCCAGCAGCAGATCTGGGACTAGCGGGGCAGAGCAGTACTTC,CASSRSGTSGAEQYF
TRBV20-1,NA,TRBJ2-5,NA,TGCAGTGCTAGAGACAGGGGGGAGCAGTACTTC,CSARDRGEQYF
TRBV11-3,NA,TRBJ2-2,NA,TGTGCCAGCAGCTTAGACACAAATGACACCGGGGAGCTGTTTTTT,CASSLDTNDTGELFF
TRBV28,NA,TRBJ1-2,NA,TGTGCCAGCAGTTTACGCAAACTGCAGCGAGGGTATGGCTACACCTTC,CASSLRKLQRGYGYTF
TRBV18,TRBD1,TRBJ1-5,NA,TGTGCCAGCTCACCCAACAGGGGGATCGATCAGCCCCAGCATTTT,CASSPNRGIDQPQHF
TRBV6-6,NA,TRBJ1-2,NA,TGTGCCAGCAGTTTCAAAGGGAGGGGGATCTATGGCTACACCTTC,CASSFKGRGIYGYTF
TRBV7-9,NA,TRBJ1-1,NA,TGTGCCAGCAGCTTAGCCTCTGAAGCTTTCTTT,CASSLASEAFF
TRBV19,TRBD1,TRBJ2-5,NA,TGTGCCAGTAGTTCTCGACAGGGACAGGAGGTAGAGACCCAGTACTTC,CASSSRQGQEVETQYF
TRBV6-6,NA,TRBJ2-7,NA,TGTGCCAGCTCAGGTAGGGGCTACGAGCAGTACTTC,CASSGRGYEQYF
TRBV6-5,NA,TRBJ2-5,NA,TGTGCCAGCAGTTACACCAACAGGGAACTCCAAGAGACCCAGTACTTC,CASSYTNRELQETQYF